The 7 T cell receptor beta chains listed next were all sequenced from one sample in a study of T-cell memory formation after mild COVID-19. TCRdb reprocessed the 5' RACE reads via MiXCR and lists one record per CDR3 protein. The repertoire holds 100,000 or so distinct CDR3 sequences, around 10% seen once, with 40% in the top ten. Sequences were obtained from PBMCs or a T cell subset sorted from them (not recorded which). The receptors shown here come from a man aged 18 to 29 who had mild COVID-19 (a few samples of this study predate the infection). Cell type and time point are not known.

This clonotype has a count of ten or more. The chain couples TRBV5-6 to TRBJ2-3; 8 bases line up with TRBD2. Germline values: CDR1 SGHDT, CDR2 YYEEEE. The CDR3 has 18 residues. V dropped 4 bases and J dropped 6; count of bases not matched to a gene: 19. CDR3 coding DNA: TGTGCCAGCAGCATCACTCCCGGGCGGGGGGTATCTGAGGATACGCAGTATTTT. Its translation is CASSITPGRGVSEDTQYF.

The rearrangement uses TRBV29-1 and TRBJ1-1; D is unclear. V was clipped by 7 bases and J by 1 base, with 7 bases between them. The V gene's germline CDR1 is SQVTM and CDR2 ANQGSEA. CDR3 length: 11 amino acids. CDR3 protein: CSANKNTEAFF. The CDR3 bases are TGCAGCGCCAACAAGAACACTGAAGCTTTCTTT.

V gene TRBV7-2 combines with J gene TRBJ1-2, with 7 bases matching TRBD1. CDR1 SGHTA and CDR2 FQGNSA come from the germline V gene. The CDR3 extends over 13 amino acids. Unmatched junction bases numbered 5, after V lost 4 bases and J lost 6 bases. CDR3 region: CASSSTGTNGYTF. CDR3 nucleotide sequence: TGTGCCAGCAGCTCGACAGGGACGAATGGCTACACCTTC. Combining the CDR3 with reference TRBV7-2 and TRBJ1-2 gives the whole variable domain GAGVSQSPSNKVTEKGKDVELRCDPISGHTALYWYRQSLGQGLEFLIYFQGNSAPDKSGLPSDRFSAERTGGSVSTLTIQRTQQEDSAVYLCASSSTGTNGYTFGSGTRLTVV.

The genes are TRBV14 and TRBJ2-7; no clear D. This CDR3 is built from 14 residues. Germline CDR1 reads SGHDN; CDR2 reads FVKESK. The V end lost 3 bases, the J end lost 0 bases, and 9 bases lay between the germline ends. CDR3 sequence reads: CASSHYRNSYEQYF. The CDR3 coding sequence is TGTGCCAGCAGCCACTACAGAAACTCCTACGAGCAGTACTTC.

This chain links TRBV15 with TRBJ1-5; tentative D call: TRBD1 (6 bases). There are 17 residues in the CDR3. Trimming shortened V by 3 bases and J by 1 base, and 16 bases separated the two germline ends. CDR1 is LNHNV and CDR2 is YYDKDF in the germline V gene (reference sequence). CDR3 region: CATSRRGIGASNQPQHF. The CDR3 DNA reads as TGTGCCACCAGCAGGAGGGGGATAGGGGCAAGCAATCAGCCCCAGCATTTT.

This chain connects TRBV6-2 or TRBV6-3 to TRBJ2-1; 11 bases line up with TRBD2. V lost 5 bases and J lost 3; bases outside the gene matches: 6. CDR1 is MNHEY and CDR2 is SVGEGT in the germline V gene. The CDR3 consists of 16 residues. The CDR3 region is CASSPASGGFYNEQFF. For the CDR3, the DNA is TGTGCCAGCAGTCCGGCTAGCGGGGGGTTCTACAATGAGCAGTTCTTC.

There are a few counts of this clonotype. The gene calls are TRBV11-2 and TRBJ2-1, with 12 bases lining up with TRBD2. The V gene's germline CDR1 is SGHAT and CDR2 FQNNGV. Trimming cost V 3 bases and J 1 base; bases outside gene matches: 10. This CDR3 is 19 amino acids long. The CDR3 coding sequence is TGTGCCAGCAGCTTGAGACTAGCGGGGGCCATACCTTCCTACAATGAGCAGTTCTTC. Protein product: CASSLRLAGAIPSYNEQFF.